These 6 T cell receptor beta chains were sequenced from one sample in a study of glioma-infiltrating T cells. The iRepertoire nested amplicon-rescue multiplex PCR amplified TCR alpha and beta CDR3s from RNA. TCRdb re-called the multiplex PCR reads through MiXCR, storing one row per CDR3 protein. Among about 140,000 distinct CDR3 sequences listed, roughly two fifths were seen once. Sequencing used glioma tissue, nonneoplastic brain tissue, or PBMCs (not recorded which). The receptor set was obtained from a human donor with low-grade glioma or glioblastoma, undergoing nonglioma brain surgery, or in good health (not recorded which).

The chain has TRBV7-2 and TRBJ2-5; 10 positions agree with TRBD2. This CDR3 has 18 amino acids. The germline V gene encodes CDR1 SGHTA and CDR2 FQGNSA. J gave up 2 bases and V 5 bases, and 14 bases lay outside the gene matches. Here the CDR3 DNA reads TGTGCCAGCAGCCTGACCTCAGGCTCTAGCGGGAGTCAAGAGACCCAGTACTTC. It specifies CASSLTSGSSGSQETQYF. The full variable domain, completed using reference TRBV7-2 and TRBJ2-5, is GAGVSQSPSNKVTEKGKDVELRCDPISGHTALYWYRQSLGQGLEFLIYFQGNSAPDKSGLPSDRFSAERTGGSVSTLTIQRTQQEDSAVYLCASSLTSGSSGSQETQYFGPGTRLLVL.

This clonotype was detected only a few times. The CDR3 is CSVQRGVYEQYF. The CDR3, as DNA: TGCAGTGTTCAGCGAGGCGTCTACGAGCAGTACTTC. The chain uses TRBV20-1 and TRBJ2-7; no reliable D call. The CDR3 has 12 residues. Trimming pared 7 bases from V and 3 bases from J, leaving 13 bases between. CDR1 and CDR2 (germline): DFQATT, SNEGSKA (reference sequence).

This sequence joins TRBV27 and TRBJ2-7; D is possibly TRBD2 (5 bases). The length of the CDR3 is 13 residues. Germline-derived CDR1 and CDR2 are MNHEY and SMNVEV (reference sequence). Trimming removed 9 bases from V and 5 bases from J, with 17 bases in between. DNA of the CDR3: TGTGCCAGAGGCCGGAGGAACGGCCACGAGCAGTACTTC. Translating it yields CARGRRNGHEQYF.

In the case of this clonotype: An end of the junction does not agree with germline; a read error may underlie this. The rearrangement uses TRBV7-2 and TRBJ2-3, with TRBD2 matching over 7 bases. CDR1 is SGHTA, CDR2 FQGNSA, per germline. The CDR3 contains 15 residues. CDR3 amino acids: CARSDSGPGADTQYF. The CDR3 DNA is TGTGCCCGCAGCGATAGCGGGCCGGGGGCAGATACGCAGTATTTT.

This clonotype was seen a few times. V and J are TRBV7-9 and TRBJ1-1, with D unclear. The CDR3 is 16 residues long. V was shortened by 4 bases and J by 1 base, with 16 bases between the two germline ends. Germline V gene sequence: CDR1 SEHNR, CDR2 FQNEAQ (reference sequence). The CDR3 spells CASSSPSSQWNTEAFF. The CDR3 DNA follows: TGTGCCAGCAGCTCGCCCTCGTCGCAGTGGAACACTGAAGCTTTCTTT.

The chain carries TRBV6-2 or TRBV6-3 and TRBJ2-1, with TRBD1 matching over 8 bases. Germline lookup yields CDR1 MNHEY and CDR2 SVGEGT. The V and J ends lost 6 bases and 4 bases, in that order; junction bases with no gene match: 11. The CDR3 is 16 residues long. CDR3 nucleotide sequence: TGTGCCAGCAGCCCCGGGGACAGGCAAATATACAATGAGCAGTTCTTC. Protein sequence: CASSPGDRQIYNEQFF.